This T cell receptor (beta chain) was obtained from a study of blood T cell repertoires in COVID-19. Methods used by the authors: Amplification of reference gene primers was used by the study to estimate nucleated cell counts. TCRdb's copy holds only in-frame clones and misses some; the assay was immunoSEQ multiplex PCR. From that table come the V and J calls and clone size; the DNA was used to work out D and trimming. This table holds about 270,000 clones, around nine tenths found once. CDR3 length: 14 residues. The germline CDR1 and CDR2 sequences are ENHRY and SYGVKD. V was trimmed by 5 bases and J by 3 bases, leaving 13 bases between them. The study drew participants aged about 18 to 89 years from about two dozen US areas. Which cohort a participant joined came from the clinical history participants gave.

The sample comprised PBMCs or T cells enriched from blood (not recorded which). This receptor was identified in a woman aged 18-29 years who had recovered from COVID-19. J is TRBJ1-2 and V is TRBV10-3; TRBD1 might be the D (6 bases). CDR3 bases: TGTGCCATCAGTACAGGGCTATCTGACTATGGCTACACCTTC. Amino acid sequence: CAISTGLSDYGYTF.